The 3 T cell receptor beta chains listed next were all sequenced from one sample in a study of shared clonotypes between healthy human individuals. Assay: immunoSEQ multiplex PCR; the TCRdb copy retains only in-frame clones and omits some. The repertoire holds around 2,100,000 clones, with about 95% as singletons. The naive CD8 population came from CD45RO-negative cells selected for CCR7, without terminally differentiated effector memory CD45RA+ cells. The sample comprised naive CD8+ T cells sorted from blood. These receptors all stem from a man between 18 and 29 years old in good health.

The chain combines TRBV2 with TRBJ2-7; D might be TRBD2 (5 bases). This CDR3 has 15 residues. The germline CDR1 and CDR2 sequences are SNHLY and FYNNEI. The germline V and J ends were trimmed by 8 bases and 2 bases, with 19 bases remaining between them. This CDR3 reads CASVDPGSGPYEQYF. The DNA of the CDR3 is TGTGCCAGCGTGGACCCGGGATCTGGGCCCTACGAGCAGTACTTC.

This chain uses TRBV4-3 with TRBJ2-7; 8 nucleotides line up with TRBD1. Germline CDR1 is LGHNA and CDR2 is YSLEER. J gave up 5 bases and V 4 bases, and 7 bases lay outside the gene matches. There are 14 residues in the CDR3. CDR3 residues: CASSLRQGSHEQYF. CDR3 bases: TGCGCCAGCAGCCTCCGACAGGGGTCCCACGAGCAGTACTTC.

The CDR3 loop is CASSQDSRPGLSEQYF. CDR3 DNA sequence: TGCGCCAGCAGCCAAGATTCGCGGCCAGGGTTATCCGAGCAGTACTTC. The chain recombines TRBV4-1 with TRBJ2-7; a possible D gene is TRBD1 (5 bases). The germline V and J ends were trimmed by 0 bases and 6 bases, with 18 bases remaining between them. The V gene's germline CDR1 is MGHRA and CDR2 YSYEKL. This CDR3 region has 16 residues.